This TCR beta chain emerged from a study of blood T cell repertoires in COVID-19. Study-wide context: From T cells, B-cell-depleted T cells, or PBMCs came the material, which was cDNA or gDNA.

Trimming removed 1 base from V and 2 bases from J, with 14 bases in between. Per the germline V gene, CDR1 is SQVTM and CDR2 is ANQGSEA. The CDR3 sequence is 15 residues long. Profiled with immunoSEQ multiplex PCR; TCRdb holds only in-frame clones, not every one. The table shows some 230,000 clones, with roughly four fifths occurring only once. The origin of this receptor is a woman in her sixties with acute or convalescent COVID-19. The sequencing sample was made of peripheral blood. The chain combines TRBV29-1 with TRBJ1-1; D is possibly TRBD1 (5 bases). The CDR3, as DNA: TGCAGCGTTGAAGGACAGTGGGTCGGAAACACTGAAGCTTTCTTT. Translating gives CSVEGQWVGNTEAFF.